These 18 T cell receptor beta chains were all obtained from the same sample, sequenced in a study of memory CD4+ T cells and cytomegalovirus serostatus. Single viable CD3+CD4+CD8-CD45RO+ cells were sorted as the memory CD4+ T cells. TCRdb's table, derived via immunoSEQ multiplex PCR, lists solely in-frame clones and lacks some. Among about 52,000 clones, more than 70% were seen once, and the ten largest hold around 1.5%. The sequencing sample was made of memory CD4+ T cells from blood. These receptors all stem from an adult in good health and CMV-seropositive.

The J gene is TRBJ1-1, the V gene TRBV6-1, with 8 positions matching TRBD1. V lost 6 bases and J lost 8; bases outside the gene matches: 8. The CDR3 runs 13 residues. Germline lookup yields CDR1 MNHNS and CDR2 SASEGT. The CDR3, as DNA: TGTGCCAGCAGGGAAATCCGGGACAGGGAAGCTTTCTTT. It is translated as CASREIRDREAFF.

The chain couples TRBV6-1 to TRBJ2-2, with D perhaps given as TRBD1 or TRBD2 (6 bases each). This CDR3 region has 15 residues. V gave up 1 base and J gave up 5 bases, with 11 bases separating them. Germline CDR1 reads MNHNS; CDR2 reads SASEGT. The CDR3 loop reads CASSEGGAGTGELFF. The CDR3, as DNA: TGTGCCAGCAGTGAAGGGGGGGCGGGGACCGGGGAGCTGTTTTTT.

This clone was counted a single time. The chain links TRBV28 to TRBJ2-7; TRBD2 matches at 12 bases. This CDR3 is 14 amino acids long. CDR1 MDHEN and CDR2 SYDVKM come from the germline V gene. The V and J ends lost 8 bases and 5 bases, in that order; junction bases with no gene match: 7. The CDR3 nucleotides read TGTGCCAGCCTAGCGGGAGGGCCGGGCCACGAGCAGTACTTC. It is translated as CASLAGGPGHEQYF.

This chain uses TRBV28 with TRBJ2-5; no firm D call. The germline V and J ends were trimmed by 7 bases and 2 bases, with 14 bases remaining between them. The CDR3 is 14 residues long. Germline V gene sequence: CDR1 MDHEN, CDR2 SYDVKM. The CDR3 reads CASKRVWWQETQYF. The CDR3 DNA sequence: TGTGCCAGCAAAAGGGTGTGGTGGCAAGAGACCCAGTACTTC.

This clone rates as medium-sized. The rearrangement uses TRBV6-6 and TRBJ1-1; a weak D match, TRBD1 (6 bases). Germline V lookup: CDR1 MNHNY, CDR2 SVGAGI (reference sequence). Trimming took 0 bases from V and 1 from J, leaving 6 bases between them. This CDR3 region has 14 residues. Written as DNA, the CDR3 is TGTGCCAGCAGTTACTCGACAGGGAACACTGAAGCTTTCTTT. It translates to CASSYSTGNTEAFF.

In this sample, this clone turned up a few times. V gene TRBV4-3 combines with J gene TRBJ1-1, with D tentatively TRBD1 (5 bases). The CDR3 is 13 amino acids. Germline-derived CDR1 and CDR2 are LGHNA and YSLEER. Trimming stripped 4 bases from V and 1 base from J, with 7 bases between. The CDR3 DNA is TGCGCCAGCAGCCCAGGACAGAACACTGAAGCTTTCTTT. The encoded protein is CASSPGQNTEAFF.

V gene TRBV4-3 combines with J gene TRBJ1-2; D is perhaps TRBD1 (6 bases). V lost 0 bases, J lost 7 bases, and 12 bases lay in between. Per germline, CDR1 LGHNA and CDR2 YSLEER. The CDR3 has 14 residues. The CDR3 here is CASSQDLQGGGYTF. CDR3 coding DNA: TGCGCCAGCAGCCAAGATTTACAGGGAGGTGGCTACACCTTC.

The J gene is TRBJ2-7, the V gene TRBV28; tentative D call: TRBD1 (5 bases). From germline, CDR1 is MDHEN and CDR2 SYDVKM. This CDR3 spans 13 amino acids. Trimming shortened V by 10 bases and J by 4 bases, and 17 bases separated the two germline ends. The CDR3 DNA follows: TGTGCCACCAATATAAATCCAGGGTACGAGCAGTACTTC. It translates to CATNINPGYEQYF.

This sequence joins TRBV27 and TRBJ1-4; 7 nucleotides align to TRBD1. This CDR3 has 13 amino acids. V gave up 6 bases and J gave up 8 bases; unmatched junction bases: 6. The germline CDR1 and CDR2 sequences are MNHEY and SMNVEV (reference sequence). The CDR3 loop is CASRFQGGEKLFF. The DNA of the CDR3 is TGTGCCAGCAGATTCCAGGGGGGGGAAAAACTGTTTTTT.

In its sample, this clone was seen a few times. The chain combines TRBV7-2 with TRBJ1-5, with TRBD1 matching over 9 bases. This CDR3 region has 14 residues. The germline V gene encodes CDR1 SGHTA and CDR2 FQGNSA. The ends lost 3 bases at V and 10 bases at J; junction bases unmatched: 7. CDR3 bases: TGTGCCAGCAGCTTTTGGGACAGGGCCAGCCCCCAGCATTTT. It translates to CASSFWDRASPQHF.

The V and J genes are TRBV5-1 and TRBJ2-5; 7 bases map to TRBD1. This CDR3 is built from 13 residues. Germline V lookup: CDR1 SGHRS, CDR2 YFSETQ. Trimming removed 1 base from V and 5 bases from J; junction bases left unmatched: 2. This chain's CDR3 is CASSLKDRETQYF. The CDR3 DNA sequence: TGCGCCAGCAGCTTGAAGGACAGGGAGACCCAGTACTTC.

This clone was detected once. This sequence joins TRBV6-6 and TRBJ1-2; D call uncertain. Trimming pared 0 bases from V and 2 bases from J, leaving 10 bases between. The germline gives CDR1 MNHNY, CDR2 SVGAGI (reference sequence). CDR3 length: 15 residues. CDR3 sequence: CASSYSYGENYGYTF. For the CDR3, the DNA is TGTGCCAGCAGTTACTCTTATGGGGAAAACTATGGCTACACCTTC.

The gene calls are TRBV29-1 and TRBJ1-2; no definite D call. CDR3 length: 12 amino acids. CDR1 is SQVTM and CDR2 is ANQGSEA in the germline V gene. V lost 3 bases, J lost 4 bases, and 9 bases lay in between. The CDR3 DNA reads as TGCAGCGTTGAGCTGACACCCTATGGCTACACCTTC. Amino acids: CSVELTPYGYTF.

The chain recombines TRBV10-3 with TRBJ1-2, with 10 bases that match TRBD1. V was pared by 11 bases and J by 8 bases, with 11 bases of the junction left unmatched. Germline V gene sequence: CDR1 ENHRY, CDR2 SYGVKD. The CDR3 extends over 13 amino acids. Here the CDR3 DNA reads TGTGCCGCACGAGACAGGGGGCATATCGGCTACACCTTC. Residues: CAARDRGHIGYTF.

The rearrangement uses TRBV5-8 and TRBJ2-6; TRBD1 aligns across 7 bases. This CDR3 contains 17 residues. V gave up 0 bases and J gave up 0 bases; unmatched junction bases: 3. Germline CDR1 is SGHTS and CDR2 is YDEGEE. The CDR3 nucleotides read TGTGCCAGCAGCTTGGGTACAGGGGCCTCTGGGGCCAACGTCCTGACTTTC. Its translation is CASSLGTGASGANVLTF.

The gene calls are TRBV29-1 and TRBJ2-5; D is unresolved. Judging by the DNA end, TRBJ2-7 fits better; the J call may be wrong. The CDR3 sequence is 11 residues long. CDR1 and CDR2 from the germline V gene are SQVTM and ANQGSEA. The DNA of the CDR3 is TGCAGCGTTGTTGGGCAGTACGAGCAGTACTTC. This codes for CSVVGQYEQYF.

This chain links TRBV29-1 with TRBJ2-3; D ambiguous. The CDR3 is made up of 13 amino acids. Germline lookup yields CDR1 SQVTM and CDR2 ANQGSEA. V lost 3 bases and J 2 bases, leaving 9 bases between the germline ends. CDR3 loop: CSVDRQNTDTQYF. The CDR3 nucleotides read TGCAGCGTTGACCGGCAGAACACAGATACGCAGTATTTT.

The CDR3 bases are TGTGCCAGCAGCCGAGGGGCGTACACTGAAGCTTTCTTT. Residues: CASSRGAYTEAFF. This chain connects TRBV14 to TRBJ1-1, with D perhaps matching TRBD1 (5 bases). This CDR3 has 13 residues. CDR1 is SGHDN and CDR2 is FVKESK in the germline V gene. The germline V and J ends were trimmed by 4 bases and 3 bases, with 9 bases remaining between them.